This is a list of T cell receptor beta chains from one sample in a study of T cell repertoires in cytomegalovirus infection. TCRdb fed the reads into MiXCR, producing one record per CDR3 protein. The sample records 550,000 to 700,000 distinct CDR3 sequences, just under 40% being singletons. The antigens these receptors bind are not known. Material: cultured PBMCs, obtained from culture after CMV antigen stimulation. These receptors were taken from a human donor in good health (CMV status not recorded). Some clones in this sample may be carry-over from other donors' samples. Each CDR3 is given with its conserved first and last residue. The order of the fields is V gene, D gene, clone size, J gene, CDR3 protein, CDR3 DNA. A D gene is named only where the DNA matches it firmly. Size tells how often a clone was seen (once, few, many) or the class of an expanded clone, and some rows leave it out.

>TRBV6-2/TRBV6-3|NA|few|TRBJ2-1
CASSYSTQQREQFF
TGTGCCAGCAGTTACTCGACACAGCAAAGAGAGCAGTTCTTC
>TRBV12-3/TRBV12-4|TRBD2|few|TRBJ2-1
CASTNSGGAFEQFF
TGTGCCAGCACTAACAGCGGGGGGGCATTTGAGCAGTTCTTC
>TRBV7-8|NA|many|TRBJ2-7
CASSPSGALYEQYF
TGTGCCAGCAGCCCCTCCGGAGCGCTCTACGAGCAGTACTTC
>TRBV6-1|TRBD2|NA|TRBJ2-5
CASSGTSGGRETQYF
TGTGCCAGCAGTGGGACTAGCGGGGGTCGAGAGACCCAGTACTTC
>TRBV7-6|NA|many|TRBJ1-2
CASSLDYYGYTF
TGTGCCAGCAGCTTAGACTACTATGGCTACACCTTC
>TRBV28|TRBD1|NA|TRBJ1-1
CASSFTGTANTEAFF
TGTGCCAGCAGTTTTACCGGGACAGCTAACACTGAAGCTTTCTTT
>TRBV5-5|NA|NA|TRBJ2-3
CASTPPSDIFTDTQYF
TGTGCCAGCACCCCGCCCTCAGACATATTCACAGATACGCAGTATTTT
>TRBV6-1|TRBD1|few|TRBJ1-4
CASNGQGTNEKLFF
TGTGCCAGCAATGGACAGGGAACTAATGAAAAACTGTTTTTT
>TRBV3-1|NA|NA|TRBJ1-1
CASSQSEGNTEAFF
TGTGCCAGCAGCCAGTCGGAGGGGAACACTGAAGCTTTCTTT
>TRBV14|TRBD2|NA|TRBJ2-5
CASSPTSGRKTQYF
TGTGCCAGCAGCCCGACTAGCGGGAGGAAGACCCAGTACTTC
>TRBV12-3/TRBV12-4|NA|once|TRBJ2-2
CASSWSGNTGELFF
TGTGCCAGCAGTTGGTCGGGGAACACCGGGGAGCTGTTTTTT
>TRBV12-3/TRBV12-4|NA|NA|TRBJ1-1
CASSLDPQGGTEAFF
TGTGCCAGCAGTTTAGATCCCCAGGGCGGCACTGAAGCTTTCTTT
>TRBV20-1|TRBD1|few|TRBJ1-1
CSAPCPGQGVNTEAFF
TGCAGTGCCCCCTGCCCTGGACAGGGGGTGAACACTGAAGCTTTCTTT
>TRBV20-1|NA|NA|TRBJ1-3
CSAIPGAGNTIYF
TGCAGTGCTATACCGGGTGCCGGAAACACCATATATTTT
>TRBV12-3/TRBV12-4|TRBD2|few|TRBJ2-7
CASSSGGRAYEQYF
TGTGCCAGCAGTTCCGGCGGGAGGGCCTACGAGCAGTACTTC
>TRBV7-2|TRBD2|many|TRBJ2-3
CASSMTSGKGGADTQYF
TGTGCCAGCAGCATGACTAGCGGGAAAGGGGGAGCAGATACGCAGTATTTT
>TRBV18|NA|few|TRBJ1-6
CASSQGDNSPLHF
TGTGCCAGCTCACAGGGTGATAATTCACCCCTCCACTTT
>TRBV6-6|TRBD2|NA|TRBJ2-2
CASTSSGRRTGELFF
TGTGCCAGCACTAGTAGCGGGAGGCGTACCGGGGAGCTGTTTTTT
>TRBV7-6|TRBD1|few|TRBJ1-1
CASSWEQGSRTEAFF
TGTGCCAGCAGCTGGGAACAGGGGTCTCGAACTGAAGCTTTCTTT
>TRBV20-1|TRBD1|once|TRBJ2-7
CSALDRGLEQYF
TGCAGTGCCCTGGACAGGGGGCTTGAGCAGTACTTC
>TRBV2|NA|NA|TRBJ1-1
CASSEVGQGTAFF
TGTGCCAGCAGTGAAGTAGGGCAGGGGACTGCTTTCTTT
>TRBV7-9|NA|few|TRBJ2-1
CASSPDSVDEQFF
TGTGCCAGCAGCCCCGATAGCGTCGATGAGCAGTTCTTC
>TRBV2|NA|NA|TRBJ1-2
CASSEFGGEGYTF
TGTGCCAGCAGTGAATTTGGTGGTGAGGGCTACACCTTC
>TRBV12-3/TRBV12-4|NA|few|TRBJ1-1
CASRPAGGEAFF
TGTGCCAGCAGACCTGCTGGGGGTGAAGCTTTCTTT
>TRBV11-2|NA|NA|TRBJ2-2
CASSRMWNTEELFF
TGTGCCAGCAGCCGGATGTGGAACACCGAGGAGCTGTTTTTT
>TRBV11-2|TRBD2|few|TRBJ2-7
CASSLAPGMRPGLVEYEQYF
TGTGCCAGCAGCTTGGCACCAGGGATGAGACCGGGACTAGTGGAGTACGAGCAGTACTTC
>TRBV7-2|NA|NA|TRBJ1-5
CASSRVGQISNQPQHF
TGTGCCAGCAGCCGGGTGGGCCAGATTAGCAATCAGCCCCAGCATTTT
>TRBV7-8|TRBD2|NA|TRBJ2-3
CASSSGLARSTDTQYF
TGTGCCAGCAGCTCAGGACTAGCGCGGAGCACAGATACGCAGTATTTT
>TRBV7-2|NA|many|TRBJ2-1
CASSLLRERGNEQFF
TGTGCCAGCAGCTTATTACGGGAGAGGGGGAATGAGCAGTTCTTC
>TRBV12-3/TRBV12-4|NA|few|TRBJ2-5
CASSGTETQYF
TGTGCCAGCAGTGGGACAGAGACCCAGTACTTC
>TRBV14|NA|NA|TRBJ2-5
CASSQGLQTQYF
TGTGCCAGCAGCCAGGGTCTCCAGACCCAGTACTTC
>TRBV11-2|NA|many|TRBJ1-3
CASSPIFQTAYSGNTIYF
TGTGCCAGCAGTCCAATCTTCCAGACAGCCTACTCTGGAAACACCATATATTTT
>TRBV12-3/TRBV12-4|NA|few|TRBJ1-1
CASSLPSGVEAFF
TGTGCCAGCAGTTTACCCTCGGGGGTGGAAGCTTTCTTT
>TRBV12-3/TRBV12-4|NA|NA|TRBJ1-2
CASSGETKDSYGYTF
TGTGCCAGCAGTGGCGAAACGAAAGACTCCTATGGCTACACCTTC
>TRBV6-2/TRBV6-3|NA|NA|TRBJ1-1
CASDDTLNTEAFF
TGTGCCAGCGACGACACCTTGAACACTGAAGCTTTCTTT
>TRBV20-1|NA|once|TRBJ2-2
CSASTGPYTGELFF
TGCAGTGCTAGTACAGGTCCCTACACCGGGGAGCTGTTTTTT
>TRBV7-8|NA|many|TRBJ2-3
CASSHTSTSTDTQYF
TGTGCCAGCAGCCACACTTCAACTAGCACAGATACGCAGTATTTT
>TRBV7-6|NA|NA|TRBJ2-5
CASSATVGYETQYF
TGTGCCAGCAGCGCGACAGTCGGTTATGAGACCCAGTACTTC